A selection of T cell receptor beta chains follows, all from one sample in a study of blood T cell repertoires in COVID-19. Generated by immunoSEQ multiplex PCR, the TCRdb table keeps only in-frame clones and is missing some. Among about 170,000 clones listed, less than 85% were seen once. Material: PBMCs or T cells enriched from blood (not recorded which). These receptors all come from a woman aged 50 to 60 who had recovered from COVID-19. CDR3s include the opening cysteine and the closing phenylalanine or tryptophan. The D gene is left open where the match is weak. The size field is filled for only some rows; it gives once, few, many or a size class.

J	D	V	size	CDR3	DNA
TRBJ2-2	-	TRBV7-3	-	CASSPRNLAGTGELFF	TGTGCCAGCAGCCCCCGAAACCTTGCAGGGACCGGGGAGCTGTTTTTT
TRBJ1-4	-	TRBV30	-	CAWSGLGLVGEKLFF	TGTGCCTGGAGTGGGTTGGGTCTAGTAGGTGAAAAACTGTTTTTT
TRBJ2-5	-	TRBV5-1	-	CASSHEARETQYF	TGCGCCAGCAGCCACGAGGCCCGAGAGACCCAGTACTTC
TRBJ2-6	-	TRBV30	-	CAWSSGANVLTF	TGTGCCTGGAGTTCGGGGGCCAACGTCCTGACTTTC
TRBJ1-1	TRBD1	TRBV6-5	-	CASRDRGGGNTEAFF	TGTGCCAGCAGAGACAGGGGAGGTGGGAACACTGAAGCTTTCTTT
TRBJ1-1	-	TRBV29-1	-	CSAVFSAGNTEAFF	TGCAGCGCCGTATTCTCGGCGGGGAACACTGAAGCTTTCTTT
TRBJ1-2	TRBD1	TRBV2	-	CASSSGQGRYGYTF	TGTGCCAGCAGTTCTGGACAGGGCAGGTATGGCTACACCTTC
TRBJ1-5	-	TRBV12-3/TRBV12-4	-	CASRNTLYQPQHF	TGTGCCAGCAGAAACACCCTGTATCAGCCCCAGCATTTT
TRBJ2-3	-	TRBV7-9	-	CASRSPLPGTDTQYF	TGTGCCAGCAGATCCCCACTTCCTGGCACAGATACGCAGTATTTT
TRBJ1-4	TRBD1	TRBV5-6	few	CASSLARTGKEKLFF	TGTGCCAGCAGCTTGGCGAGGACAGGGAAGGAAAAACTGTTTTTT
TRBJ2-3	-	TRBV5-1	-	CASSLALSGSTDTQYF	TGCGCCAGCAGCTTGGCCCTTAGCGGTAGCACAGATACGCAGTATTTT
TRBJ2-3	-	TRBV6-5	-	CASRRPGDSTDTQYF	TGTGCCAGCAGAAGACCGGGGGACAGCACAGATACGCAGTATTTT
TRBJ1-2	-	TRBV3-1/TRBV3-2	-	CASSQVRGGGGYTF	TGTGCCAGCAGCCAAGTGCGAGGGGGGGGCGGCTACACCTTC
TRBJ1-3	-	TRBV18	many	CASSLDISGNTIYF	TGTGCCAGCTCATTGGACATCTCTGGAAACACCATATATTTT
TRBJ1-1	-	TRBV11-2	-	CASSFLGRSETEAFF	TGTGCCAGCAGTTTCCTCGGGAGGTCGGAAACTGAAGCTTTCTTT
TRBJ2-1	-	TRBV9	once	CASSVGPERGNEQFF	TGTGCCAGCAGCGTAGGGCCCGAGCGTGGCAATGAGCAGTTCTTC
TRBJ1-6	TRBD1	TRBV30	-	CAWTIDRDSPLHF	TGTGCCTGGACCATCGACAGGGATTCACCCCTCCACTTT
TRBJ1-2	TRBD1	TRBV27	-	CASSFKLPGGVNGYTF	TGTGCCAGCAGTTTCAAGTTGCCAGGGGGCGTAAATGGCTACACCTTC
TRBJ1-5	-	TRBV18	-	CASSPPGGEASNQPQHF	TGTGCCAGCTCACCACCCGGGGGGGAAGCGAGCAATCAGCCCCAGCATTTT
TRBJ2-5	TRBD2	TRBV5-8	-	CASSYRLAGGRETQYF	TGTGCCAGCAGCTACCGACTAGCGGGAGGTCGGGAGACCCAGTACTTC
TRBJ1-5	-	TRBV28	-	CATKQVDYSNQPQHF	TGTGCCACCAAACAGGTAGATTATAGCAATCAGCCCCAGCATTTT
TRBJ1-6	-	TRBV7-2	-	CASSLVGANSPLHF	TGTGCCAGCAGCTTAGTTGGGGCAAATTCACCCCTCCACTTT
TRBJ1-3	-	TRBV11-2	few	CASSLAPGHLYTIYF	TGTGCCAGCAGCTTAGCCCCGGGACACCTTTACACCATATATTTT
TRBJ1-5	-	TRBV30	-	CAWSVQTGPQHF	TGTGCCTGGAGTGTACAGACAGGGCCCCAGCATTTT
TRBJ1-4	-	TRBV15	-	CATSRDRESTNEKLFF	TGTGCCACCAGCAGAGATCGGGAGTCAACTAATGAAAAACTGTTTTTT
TRBJ1-4	-	TRBV7-9	-	CASSLQGRATNEKLFF	TGTGCCAGCAGCCTTCAGGGAAGGGCAACTAATGAAAAACTGTTTTTT
TRBJ1-1	TRBD1	TRBV18	-	CASSLWTGDEAFF	TGTGCCAGCTCACTCTGGACAGGGGATGAAGCTTTCTTT
TRBJ1-1	-	TRBV28	-	CASIGWMNTEAFF	TGTGCCAGCATCGGGTGGATGAACACTGAAGCTTTCTTT
TRBJ1-1	TRBD1	TRBV4-3	-	CASSHRQGGTEAFF	TGCGCCAGCAGCCACCGACAGGGAGGCACTGAAGCTTTCTTT
TRBJ1-1	-	TRBV28	-	CGAVDRDLLVNTEAFF	TGTGGCGCGGTGGACAGAGACCTGCTAGTGAACACTGAAGCTTTCTTT
TRBJ1-2	TRBD1	TRBV28	-	CASSSPTGGVYGYTF	TGTGCCAGCAGTTCCCCGACAGGGGGCGTCTATGGCTACACCTTC
TRBJ1-1	-	TRBV19	-	CASGGARWDTEAFF	TGTGCCAGTGGGGGGGCTCGGTGGGACACTGAAGCTTTCTTT
TRBJ2-2	TRBD2	TRBV7-2	-	CASSLGLAGGTGELFF	TGTGCCAGCAGCTTGGGACTAGCGGGAGGGACCGGGGAGCTGTTTTTT
TRBJ1-2	TRBD1	TRBV12-3/TRBV12-4	-	CASSSTGTGSYTF	TGTGCCAGCAGTTCCACCGGGACAGGGAGCTACACCTTC
TRBJ2-2	TRBD2	TRBV3-1/TRBV3-2	-	CASLNSPASGIGNTGELFF	TGTGCCAGCCTAAACTCACCAGCTAGCGGGATCGGGAACACCGGGGAGCTGTTTTTT
TRBJ1-1	-	TRBV18	few	CASSPLQLRKAFF	TGTGCCAGCTCACCGCTACAGCTAAGAAAAGCTTTCTTT
TRBJ1-5	-	TRBV28	-	CASRTENNQPQHF	TGTGCCAGCCGGACAGAGAACAATCAGCCCCAGCATTTT
TRBJ1-2	-	TRBV5-6	-	CASSPTQTGRYGYTF	TGTGCCAGCAGCCCCACCCAGACAGGCCGCTATGGCTACACCTTC
TRBJ2-2	TRBD1	TRBV28	many	CASRPVDRVAGELFF	TGTGCCAGCAGACCCGTCGACAGGGTTGCAGGGGAGCTGTTTTTT
TRBJ1-5	-	TRBV19	-	CASQIQNSNQPQHF	TGTGCCAGTCAAATCCAAAATAGCAATCAGCCCCAGCATTTT
TRBJ1-1	-	TRBV6-5	-	CASSFRDINTEAFF	TGTGCCAGCAGTTTCCGGGACATCAACACTGAAGCTTTCTTT
TRBJ1-5	TRBD1	TRBV28	-	CASSTPGQGNQPQHF	TGTGCCAGCAGCACGCCGGGACAGGGTAATCAGCCCCAGCATTTT
TRBJ2-5	TRBD2	TRBV6-2/TRBV6-3	-	CASSYMLERGGVQETQYF	TGTGCCAGCAGTTATATGCTGGAGCGGGGGGGGGTCCAAGAGACCCAGTACTTC
TRBJ1-5	-	TRBV12-3/TRBV12-4	-	CASSLAGGEPQHF	TGTGCCAGCAGTTTAGCTGGGGGGGAGCCCCAGCATTTT
TRBJ2-4	TRBD1	TRBV6-4	-	CASSSNIVGTGDARIQYF	TGTGCCAGCAGCAGTAACATTGTGGGGACAGGGGACGCTCGCATTCAGTACTTC